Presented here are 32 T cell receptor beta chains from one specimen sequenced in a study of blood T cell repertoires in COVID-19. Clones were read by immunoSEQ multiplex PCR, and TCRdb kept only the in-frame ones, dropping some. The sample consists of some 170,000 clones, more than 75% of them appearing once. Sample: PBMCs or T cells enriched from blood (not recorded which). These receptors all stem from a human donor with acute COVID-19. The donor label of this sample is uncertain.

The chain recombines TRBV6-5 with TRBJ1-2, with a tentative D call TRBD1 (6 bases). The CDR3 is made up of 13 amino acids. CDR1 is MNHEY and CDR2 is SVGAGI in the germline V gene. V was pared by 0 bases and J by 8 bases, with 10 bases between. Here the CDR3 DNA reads TGTGCCAGCAGTTACTCGGGGGCGCAGGGCTACACCTTC. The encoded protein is CASSYSGAQGYTF.

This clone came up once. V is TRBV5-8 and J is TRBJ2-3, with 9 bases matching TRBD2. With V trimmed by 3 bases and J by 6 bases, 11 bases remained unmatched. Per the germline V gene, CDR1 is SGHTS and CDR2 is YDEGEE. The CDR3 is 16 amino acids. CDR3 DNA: TGTGCCAGCAGCTCGGTCGGAGCGGGGGGTTTCGATACGCAGTATTTT. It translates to CASSSVGAGGFDTQYF.

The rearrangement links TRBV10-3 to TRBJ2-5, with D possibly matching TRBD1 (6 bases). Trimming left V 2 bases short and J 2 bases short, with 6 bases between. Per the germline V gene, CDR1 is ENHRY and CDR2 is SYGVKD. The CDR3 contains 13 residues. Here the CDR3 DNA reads TGTGCCATCAGTGAGAGGGGGCAAGAGACCCAGTACTTC. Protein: CAISERGQETQYF.

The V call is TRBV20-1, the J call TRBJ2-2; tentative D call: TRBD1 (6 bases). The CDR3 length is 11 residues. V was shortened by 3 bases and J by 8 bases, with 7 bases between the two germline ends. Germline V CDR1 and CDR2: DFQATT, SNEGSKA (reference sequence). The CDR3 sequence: CSARGAGELFF. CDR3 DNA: TGCAGTGCTAGGGGGGCGGGGGAGCTGTTTTTT.

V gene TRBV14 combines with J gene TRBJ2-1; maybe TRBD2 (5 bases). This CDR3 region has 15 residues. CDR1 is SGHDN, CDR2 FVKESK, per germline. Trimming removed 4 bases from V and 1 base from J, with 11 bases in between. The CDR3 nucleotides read TGTGCCAGCAGCCCCCCGGGGAGTTCCTACAATGAGCAGTTCTTC. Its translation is CASSPPGSSYNEQFF.

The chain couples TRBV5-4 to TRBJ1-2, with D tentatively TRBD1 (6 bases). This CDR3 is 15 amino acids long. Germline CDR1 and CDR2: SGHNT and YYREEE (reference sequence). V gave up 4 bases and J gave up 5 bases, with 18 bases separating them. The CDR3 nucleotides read TGTGCCAGCAGCCCCCGGAACAGGGATGAATATGGCTACACCTTC. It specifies CASSPRNRDEYGYTF.

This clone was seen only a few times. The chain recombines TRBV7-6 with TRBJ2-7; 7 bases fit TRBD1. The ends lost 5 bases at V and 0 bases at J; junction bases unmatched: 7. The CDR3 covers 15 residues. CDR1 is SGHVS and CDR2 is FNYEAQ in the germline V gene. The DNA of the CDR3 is TGTGCCAGCAGCCCCCCGACAGGGAGCTCCTACGAGCAGTACTTC. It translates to CASSPPTGSSYEQYF.

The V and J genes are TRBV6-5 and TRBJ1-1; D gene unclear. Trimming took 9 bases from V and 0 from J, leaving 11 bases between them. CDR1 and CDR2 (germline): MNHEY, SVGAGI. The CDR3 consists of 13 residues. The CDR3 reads CASAAGMNTEAFF. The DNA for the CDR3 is TGTGCCAGTGCGGCGGGGATGAACACTGAAGCTTTCTTT.

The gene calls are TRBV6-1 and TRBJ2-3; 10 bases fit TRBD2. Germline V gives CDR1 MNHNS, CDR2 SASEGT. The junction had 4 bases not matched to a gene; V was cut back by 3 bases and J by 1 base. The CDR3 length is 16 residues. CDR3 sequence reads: CASSDQAGGGTDTQYF. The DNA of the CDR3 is TGTGCCAGCAGTGATCAAGCGGGGGGGGGCACAGATACGCAGTATTTT.

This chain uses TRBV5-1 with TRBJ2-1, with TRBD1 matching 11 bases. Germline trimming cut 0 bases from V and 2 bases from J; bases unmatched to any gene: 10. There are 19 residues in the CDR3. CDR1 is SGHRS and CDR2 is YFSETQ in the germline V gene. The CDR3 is CASSLAGSQGQGAYNEQFF. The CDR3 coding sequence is TGCGCCAGCAGCTTGGCCGGGTCGCAGGGACAGGGGGCCTACAATGAGCAGTTCTTC.

The chain's CDR3 is CAKSQGMNTEAFF. The CDR3 nucleotides read TGTGCCAAATCCCAGGGGATGAACACTGAAGCTTTCTTT. The gene calls are TRBV10-3 and TRBJ1-1, with a possible D match to TRBD1 (6 bases). Trimming cost V 10 bases and J 0 bases, with 12 bases left between them. CDR1 and CDR2 from the germline V gene are ENHRY and SYGVKD. CDR3 size: 13 residues.

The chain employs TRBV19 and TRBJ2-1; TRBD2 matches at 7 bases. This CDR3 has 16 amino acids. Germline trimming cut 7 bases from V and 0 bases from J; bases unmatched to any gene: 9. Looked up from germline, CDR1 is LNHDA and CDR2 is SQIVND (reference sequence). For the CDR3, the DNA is TGTGCCAGTACCCTCGGGGGGTCGAGCTCCTACAATGAGCAGTTCTTC. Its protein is CASTLGGSSSYNEQFF.

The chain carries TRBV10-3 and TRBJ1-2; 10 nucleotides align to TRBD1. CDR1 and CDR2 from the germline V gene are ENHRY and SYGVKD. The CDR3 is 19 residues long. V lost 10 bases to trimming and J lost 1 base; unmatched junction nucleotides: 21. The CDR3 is CATKPAGQGTTERNYGYTF. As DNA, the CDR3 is TGTGCCACCAAGCCCGCGGGACAGGGGACTACAGAACGTAACTATGGCTACACCTTC.

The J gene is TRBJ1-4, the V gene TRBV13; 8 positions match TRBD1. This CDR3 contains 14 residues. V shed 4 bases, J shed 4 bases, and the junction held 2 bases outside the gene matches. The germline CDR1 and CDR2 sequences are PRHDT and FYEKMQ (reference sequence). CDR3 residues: CASSSTGDNEKLFF. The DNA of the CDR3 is TGTGCCAGCAGCTCGACAGGGGATAATGAAAAACTGTTTTTT.

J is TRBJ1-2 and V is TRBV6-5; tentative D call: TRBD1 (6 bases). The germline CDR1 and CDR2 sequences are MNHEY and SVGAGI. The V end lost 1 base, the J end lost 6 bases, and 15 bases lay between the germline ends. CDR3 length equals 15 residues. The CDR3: CASSYLPPDSNGYTF. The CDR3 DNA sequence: TGTGCCAGCAGTTACTTGCCCCCGGACAGCAATGGCTACACCTTC.

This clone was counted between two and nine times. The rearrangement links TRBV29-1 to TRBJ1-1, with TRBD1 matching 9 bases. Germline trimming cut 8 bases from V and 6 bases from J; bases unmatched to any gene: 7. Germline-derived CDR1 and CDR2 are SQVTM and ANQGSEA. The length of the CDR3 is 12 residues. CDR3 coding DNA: TGCAGCTCCAGGGGGGACAGGGCTGAAGCTTTCTTT. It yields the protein CSSRGDRAEAFF.

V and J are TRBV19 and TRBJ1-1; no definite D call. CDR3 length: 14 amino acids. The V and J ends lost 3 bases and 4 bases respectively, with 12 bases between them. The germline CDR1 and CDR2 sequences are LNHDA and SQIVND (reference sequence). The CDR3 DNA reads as TGTGCCAGTAGTATCGGAGGGTCGGGCACTGAAGCTTTCTTT. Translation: CASSIGGSGTEAFF.

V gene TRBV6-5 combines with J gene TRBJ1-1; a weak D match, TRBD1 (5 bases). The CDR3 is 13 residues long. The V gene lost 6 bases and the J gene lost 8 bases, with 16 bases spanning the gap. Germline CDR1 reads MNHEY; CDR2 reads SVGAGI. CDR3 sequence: CASRMGGLDEAFF. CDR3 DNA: TGTGCCAGCAGGATGGGGGGTCTCGACGAAGCTTTCTTT.

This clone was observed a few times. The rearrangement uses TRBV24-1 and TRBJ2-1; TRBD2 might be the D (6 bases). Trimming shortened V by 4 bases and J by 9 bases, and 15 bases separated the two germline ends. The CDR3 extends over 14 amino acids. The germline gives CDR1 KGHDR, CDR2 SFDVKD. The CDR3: CATSDGGRRGEQFF. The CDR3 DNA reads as TGTGCCACCAGTGACGGGGGACGACGAGGTGAGCAGTTCTTC.

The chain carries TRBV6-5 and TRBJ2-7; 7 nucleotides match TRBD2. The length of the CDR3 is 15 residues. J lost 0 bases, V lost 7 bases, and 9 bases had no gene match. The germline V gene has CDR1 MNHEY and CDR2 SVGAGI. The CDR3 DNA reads TGTGCCAGCACCTCGGGGGGAGCCACCTCCTACGAGCAGTACTTC. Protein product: CASTSGGATSYEQYF.

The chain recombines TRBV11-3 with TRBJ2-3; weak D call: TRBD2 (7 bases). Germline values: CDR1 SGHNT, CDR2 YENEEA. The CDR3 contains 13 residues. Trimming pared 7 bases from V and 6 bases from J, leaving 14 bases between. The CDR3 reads CASTGPGGDTQYF. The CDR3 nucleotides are TGTGCCAGCACTGGGCCGGGGGGCGATACGCAGTATTTT.

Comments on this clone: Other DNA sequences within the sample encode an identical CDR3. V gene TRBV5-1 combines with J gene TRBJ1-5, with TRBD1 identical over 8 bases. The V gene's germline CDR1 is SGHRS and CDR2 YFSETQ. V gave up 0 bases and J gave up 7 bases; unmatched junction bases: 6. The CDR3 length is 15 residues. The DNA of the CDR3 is TGCGCCAGCAGCTTGGGAGGACAGGGTCCACAGCCCCAGCATTTT. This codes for CASSLGGQGPQPQHF.

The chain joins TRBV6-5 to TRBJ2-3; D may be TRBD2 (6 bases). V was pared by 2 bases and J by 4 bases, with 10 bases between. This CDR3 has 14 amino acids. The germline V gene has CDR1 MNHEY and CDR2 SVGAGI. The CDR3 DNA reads TGTGCCAGCAGTTACGGAGGGGAGTCAGATACGCAGTATTTT. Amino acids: CASSYGGESDTQYF.

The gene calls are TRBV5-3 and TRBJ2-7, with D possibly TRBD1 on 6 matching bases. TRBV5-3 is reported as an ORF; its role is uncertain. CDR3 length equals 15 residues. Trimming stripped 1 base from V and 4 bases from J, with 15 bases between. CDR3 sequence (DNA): TGTGCCAGAAGCTTGACTCCCAGGGGCACATACGAGCAGTACTTC. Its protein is CARSLTPRGTYEQYF.

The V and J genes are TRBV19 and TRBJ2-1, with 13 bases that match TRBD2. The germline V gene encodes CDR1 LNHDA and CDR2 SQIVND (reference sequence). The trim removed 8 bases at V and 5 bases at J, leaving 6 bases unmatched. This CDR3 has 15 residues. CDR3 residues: CASRTSGGSHNEQFF. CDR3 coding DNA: TGTGCCAGTCGGACTAGCGGGGGTTCCCACAATGAGCAGTTCTTC.

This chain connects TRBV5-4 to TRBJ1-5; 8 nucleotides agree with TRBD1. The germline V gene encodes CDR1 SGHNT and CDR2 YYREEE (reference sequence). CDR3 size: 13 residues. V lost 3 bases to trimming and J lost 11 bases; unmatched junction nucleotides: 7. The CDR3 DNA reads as TGTGCCAGCAGCTATTCAGGGGGCAAGACCCAGCATTTT. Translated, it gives CASSYSGGKTQHF.

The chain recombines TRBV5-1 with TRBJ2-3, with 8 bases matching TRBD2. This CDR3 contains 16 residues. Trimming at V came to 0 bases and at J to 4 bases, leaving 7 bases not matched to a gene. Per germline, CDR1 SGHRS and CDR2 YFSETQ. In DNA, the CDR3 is TGCGCCAGCAGCTTGGCCGGGACTAGGGTCGCAGATACGCAGTATTTT. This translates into CASSLAGTRVADTQYF.

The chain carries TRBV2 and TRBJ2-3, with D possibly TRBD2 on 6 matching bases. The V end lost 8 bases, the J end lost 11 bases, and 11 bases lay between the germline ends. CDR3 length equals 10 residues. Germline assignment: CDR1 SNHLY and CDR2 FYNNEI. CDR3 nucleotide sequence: TGTGCCAGCGAGGCGGGGAAGCAGTATTTT. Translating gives CASEAGKQYF.

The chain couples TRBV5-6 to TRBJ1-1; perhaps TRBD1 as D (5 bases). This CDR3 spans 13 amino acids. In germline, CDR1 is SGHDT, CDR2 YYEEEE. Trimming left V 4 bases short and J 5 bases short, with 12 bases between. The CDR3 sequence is CASSPGAGTEAFF. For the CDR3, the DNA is TGTGCCAGCAGCCCCGGGGCGGGGACTGAAGCTTTCTTT.

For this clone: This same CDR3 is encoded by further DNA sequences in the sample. The CDR3 sequence: CASSQGQRGGTDTQYF. CDR3 DNA sequence: TGTGCCAGCAGCCAAGGGCAGCGGGGGGGCACAGATACGCAGTATTTT. The V and J genes are TRBV3-1 (or the pseudogene TRBV3-2) and TRBJ2-3; TRBD2 aligns across 9 bases. CDR3 size: 16 residues. J lost 1 base, V lost 1 base, and 3 bases had no gene match. Germline loops: CDR1 LGHDT, CDR2 YNNKEL (reference sequence).

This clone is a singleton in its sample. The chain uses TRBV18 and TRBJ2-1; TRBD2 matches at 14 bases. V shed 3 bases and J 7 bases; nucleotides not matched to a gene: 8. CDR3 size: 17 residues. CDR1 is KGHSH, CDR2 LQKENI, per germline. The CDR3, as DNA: TGTGCCAGCTCACCCCTGACTAGCGGGGGGGCCGGGAATGAGCAGTTCTTC. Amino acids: CASSPLTSGGAGNEQFF. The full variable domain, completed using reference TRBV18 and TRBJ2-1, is NAGVMQNPRHLVRRRGQEARLRCSPMKGHSHVYWYRQLPEEGLKFMVYLQKENIIDESGMPKERFSAEFPKEGPSILRIQQVVRGDSAAYFCASSPLTSGGAGNEQFFGPGTRLTVL.

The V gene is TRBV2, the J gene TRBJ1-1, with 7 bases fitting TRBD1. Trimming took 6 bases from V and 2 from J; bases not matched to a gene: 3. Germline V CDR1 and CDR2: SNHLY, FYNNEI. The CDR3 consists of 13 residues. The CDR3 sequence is CASRHRGNTEAFF. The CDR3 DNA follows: TGTGCCAGCAGGCACAGGGGAAACACTGAAGCTTTCTTT.